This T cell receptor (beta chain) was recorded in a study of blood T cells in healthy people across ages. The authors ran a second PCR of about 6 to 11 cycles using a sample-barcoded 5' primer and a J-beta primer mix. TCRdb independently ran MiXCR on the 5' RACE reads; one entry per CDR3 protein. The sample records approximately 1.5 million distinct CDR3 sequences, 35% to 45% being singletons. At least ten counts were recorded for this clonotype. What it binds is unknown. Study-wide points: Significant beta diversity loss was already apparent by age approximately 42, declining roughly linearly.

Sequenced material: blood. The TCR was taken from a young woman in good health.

Here the CDR3 DNA reads TGTGCCAGCAGTCTTAATACGGGACAGGGTGGCTATGGCTACACCTTC. Amino acid sequence: CASSLNTGQGGYGYTF. The chain employs TRBV12-3 or TRBV12-4 and TRBJ1-2, with TRBD1 matching over 9 bases. Losses at the gene ends were 5 bases for V and 4 bases for J; bases not matched to a gene: 11. This CDR3 contains 16 residues.